The clone carrying this T cell receptor beta chain appeared many times. The target antigen is unknown. Trimming at V came to 1 base and at J to 2 bases, leaving 3 bases not matched to a gene. The CDR3 covers 15 residues. Germline V gene sequence: CDR1 SGHTA, CDR2 FQGNSA. The entry originates in a study of T cell repertoires in cytomegalovirus infection. One entry per CDR3 protein, called by TCRdb with MiXCR from the reads. Of about 830,000 distinct CDR3 sequences listed, roughly 33% are singletons. V and J are TRBV7-2 and TRBJ2-5; 8 nucleotides agree with TRBD1. This TCR was recovered from a human donor in good health (CMV status not recorded). Some clones in this sample may be carry-over from other donors' samples. Sequenced here: cultured CD8+ T cells from PBMCs, sampled from culture after CMV antigen stimulation. Here the CDR3 DNA reads TGTGCCAGCAGCTTAGACAGGGGGGTACAAGAGACCCAGTACTTC. It codes for CASSLDRGVQETQYF.